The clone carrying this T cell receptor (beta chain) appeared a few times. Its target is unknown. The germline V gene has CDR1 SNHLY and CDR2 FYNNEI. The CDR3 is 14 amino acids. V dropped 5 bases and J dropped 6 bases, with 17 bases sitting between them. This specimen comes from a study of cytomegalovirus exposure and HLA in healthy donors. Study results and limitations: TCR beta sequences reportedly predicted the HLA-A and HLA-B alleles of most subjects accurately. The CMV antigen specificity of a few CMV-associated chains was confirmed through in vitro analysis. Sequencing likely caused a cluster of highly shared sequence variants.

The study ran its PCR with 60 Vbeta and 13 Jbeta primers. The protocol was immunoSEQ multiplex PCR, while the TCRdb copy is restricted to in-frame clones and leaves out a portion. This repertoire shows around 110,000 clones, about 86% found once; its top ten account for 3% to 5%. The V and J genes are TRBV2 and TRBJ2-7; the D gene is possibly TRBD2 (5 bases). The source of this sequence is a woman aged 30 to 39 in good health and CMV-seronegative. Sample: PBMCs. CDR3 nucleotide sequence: TGTGCCAGCAGTTGGCAAGTAGGGAGCCCCGAGCAGTACTTC. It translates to CASSWQVGSPEQYF. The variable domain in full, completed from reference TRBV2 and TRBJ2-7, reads EPEVTQTPSHQVTQMGQEVILRCVPISNHLYFYWYRQILGQKVEFLVSFYNNEISEKSEIFDDQFSVERPDGSNFTLKIRSTKLEDSAMYFCASSWQVGSPEQYFGPGTRLTVT.